The sequence of this T cell receptor beta chain was determined in a study of regulatory dendritic cells for organ transplantation. The assay was immunoSEQ multiplex PCR, and TCRdb's table has in-frame clones only and misses some. The sample has 12,000 or so clones; just under 75% are singletons. Germline V gene sequence: CDR1 SGHRS, CDR2 YFSETQ. V lost 6 bases to trimming and J lost 4 bases; unmatched junction nucleotides: 5. CDR3 length: 14 amino acids. On this clone itself: The antigen remains undetermined.

CFSE-labeled sorted T cells met regulatory or mature dendritic cells for less than 6 days. The specimen sequenced was naive CD4+ T cells from blood cultured with regulatory dendritic cells. Subset specified: CD45RA+ naive T cells. This clonotype was sampled from a human donor in good health. The chain employs TRBV5-1 and TRBJ2-3; 10 bases fit TRBD1. The CDR3 is CASMDRGFPDTQYF. The CDR3 nucleotides are TGCGCCAGCATGGACAGGGGGTTCCCAGATACGCAGTATTTT.